This TCR beta chain is drawn from a study of blood T cell repertoires in COVID-19. In germline, CDR1 is LNHDA, CDR2 SQIVND (reference sequence). With V trimmed by 8 bases and J by 2 bases, 12 bases remained unmatched. The CDR3 is 15 residues long. In the authors' workflow: Researchers report that nucleated cell counts were estimated from reference gene primer amplification. The repertoire was sequenced with immunoSEQ multiplex PCR; TCRdb's copy has only in-frame clones and lacks some. V and J calls plus clone size are reproduced from that table; the DNA served to infer D and trimming. This repertoire shows over 85,000 clones, about 70% found once; its top ten account for under 10%. This clone was counted at least ten times.

The gene calls are TRBV19 and TRBJ2-7; 7 bases align to TRBD1. The sequence was collected from an older woman with acute or convalescent COVID-19. The sample comprised peripheral blood. In DNA, the CDR3 is TGTGCCAGTTCCCGAAGGATTCAGGGGGCCTACGAGCAGTACTTC. Its protein product is CASSRRIQGAYEQYF.